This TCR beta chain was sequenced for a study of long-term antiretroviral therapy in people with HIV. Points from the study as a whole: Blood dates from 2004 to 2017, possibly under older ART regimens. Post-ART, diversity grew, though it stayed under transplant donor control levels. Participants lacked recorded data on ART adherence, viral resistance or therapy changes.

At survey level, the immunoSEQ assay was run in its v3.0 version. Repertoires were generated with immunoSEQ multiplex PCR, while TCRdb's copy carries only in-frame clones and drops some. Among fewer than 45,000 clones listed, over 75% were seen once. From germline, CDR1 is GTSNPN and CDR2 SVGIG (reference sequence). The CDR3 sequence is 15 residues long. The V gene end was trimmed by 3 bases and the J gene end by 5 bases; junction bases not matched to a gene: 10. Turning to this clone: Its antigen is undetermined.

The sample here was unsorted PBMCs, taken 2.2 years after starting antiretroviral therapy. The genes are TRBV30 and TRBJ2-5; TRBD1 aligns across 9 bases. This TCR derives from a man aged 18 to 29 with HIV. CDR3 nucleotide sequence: TGTGCCTGGAGCACACCGACAGGGGGTCTCGAGACCCAGTACTTC. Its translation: CAWSTPTGGLETQYF.